The clone carrying this TCR beta chain is a singleton in its sample. The germline gives CDR1 MNHNS, CDR2 SASEGT. The CDR3 runs 14 residues. V lost 6 bases and J 7 bases, leaving 18 bases between the germline ends. Assay used: immunoSEQ multiplex PCR; TCRdb lists only in-frame clones, some missing. The sample records under 1,900,000 clones, just under 99% being singletons. The data stem from a study of shared clonotypes between healthy human individuals. V usage is TRBV6-1 and J usage is TRBJ1-2; maybe TRBD1 (5 bases). This receptor was taken from a man between 25 and 39 years old in good health. The sample comprised naive CD4+ T cells sorted from blood. Subset: CD45RA+ positively selected. CDR3 nucleotide sequence: TGTGCCAGCAGGAGAGGGCAGGGACGTACTGGCTACACCTTC. Protein: CASRRGQGRTGYTF.